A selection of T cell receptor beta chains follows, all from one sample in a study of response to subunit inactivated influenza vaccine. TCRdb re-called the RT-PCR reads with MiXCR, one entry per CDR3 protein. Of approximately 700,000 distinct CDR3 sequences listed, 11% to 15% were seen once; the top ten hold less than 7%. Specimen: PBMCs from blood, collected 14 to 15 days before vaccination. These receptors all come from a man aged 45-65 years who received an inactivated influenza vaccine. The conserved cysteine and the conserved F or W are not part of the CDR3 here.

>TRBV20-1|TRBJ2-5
SAISGETQY
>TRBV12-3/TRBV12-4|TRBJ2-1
ASSLGRGSGSNEQF
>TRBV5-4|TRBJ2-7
ASSLRAGIPSYEQY
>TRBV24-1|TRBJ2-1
ATSETGQGRNEQF
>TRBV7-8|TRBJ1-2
ASSPLADGYT
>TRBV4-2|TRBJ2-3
ASSLSREMLGDTQY
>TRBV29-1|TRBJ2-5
SVGNRDQETQY
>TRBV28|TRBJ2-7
AISLMGDSFYEQY
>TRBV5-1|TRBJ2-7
ASSELVLRQGSYEQY
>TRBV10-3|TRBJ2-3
AIASGILSTDTQY
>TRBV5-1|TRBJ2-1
ASSSLGPGTERNEQF
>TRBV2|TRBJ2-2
ASRGDTDTGELF
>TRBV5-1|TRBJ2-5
ASSSSGTASGETQY
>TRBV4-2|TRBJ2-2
ASSQDPGATTGELF
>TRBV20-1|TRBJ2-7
SAVAGDSYEQY
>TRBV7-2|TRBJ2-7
ASSSTSGVEQY
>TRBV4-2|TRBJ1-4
ASSQEGDSNEKLF
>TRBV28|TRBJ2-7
ASRQLSSSEQY
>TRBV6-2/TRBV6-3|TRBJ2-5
ASSYPPRGLGLLQTQY
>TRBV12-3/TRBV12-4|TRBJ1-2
ASSPPDGGYT
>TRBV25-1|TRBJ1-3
ASRGTGAWGNTIY
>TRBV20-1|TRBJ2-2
SAARTAVQQPGELF
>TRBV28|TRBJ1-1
ASSDGGANTEAF
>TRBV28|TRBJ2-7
ASSPPNEQY
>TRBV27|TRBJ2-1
ASSLLGSGDNEHF
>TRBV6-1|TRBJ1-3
ASSPRHNTIY
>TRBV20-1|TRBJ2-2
SASGSPERSTGELF
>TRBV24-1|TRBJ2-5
ATSDIQGAGETQY
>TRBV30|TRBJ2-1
AWEQGAGNEQF
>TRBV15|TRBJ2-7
ATSGTVSSYEQY
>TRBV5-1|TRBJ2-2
ASSQGAGNTGELF
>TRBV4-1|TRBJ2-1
ASSQEPGIYNEQF
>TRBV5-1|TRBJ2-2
ASSLRAREDTGELF
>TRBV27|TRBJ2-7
ASSLRDRRYEQY
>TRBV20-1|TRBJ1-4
SARDLYSGQSGTTNEKLF
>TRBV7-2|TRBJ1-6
ASSLEYLGSPLH
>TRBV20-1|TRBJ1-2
SARVSGKDGYT
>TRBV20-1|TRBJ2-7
SARDWGSSSYEQY
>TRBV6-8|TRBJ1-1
ASTRQKGLYTEAF
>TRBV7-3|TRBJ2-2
ASTPAVNTGELF